This passage covers 26 T cell receptor beta chains from one sample sequenced in a study of blood T cell repertoires in COVID-19. This table comes from immunoSEQ multiplex PCR, and its TCRdb copy is limited to in-frame clones, with some not included. Of a few hundred thousand clones in the sample, 80% to 90% were seen once. Material: PBMCs or T cells enriched from blood (not recorded which). Receptor source: a woman in her forties or fifties who had recovered from COVID-19.

This chain uses TRBV5-4 with TRBJ2-3, with no clear D. Trimming cost V 4 bases and J 4 bases, with 10 bases left between them. The CDR3 loop spans 13 amino acids. Germline V gene data show CDR1 as SGHNT and CDR2 as YYREEE (reference sequence). Here the CDR3 reads CASSGGQSDTQYF. The CDR3 DNA sequence: TGTGCCAGCAGCGGCGGCCAGTCAGATACGCAGTATTTT.

The chain uses TRBV12-3 or TRBV12-4 and TRBJ2-7; D gene uncertain. The CDR3 spans 11 residues. The V end was cut by 2 bases, the J end by 5 bases, with 4 bases between. The CDR3 sequence: CASSLKHEQYF. The CDR3 DNA sequence: TGTGCCAGCAGTTTAAAGCACGAGCAGTACTTC.

V usage is TRBV28 and J usage is TRBJ1-2; possible D gene TRBD1, 5 bases. The V gene's germline CDR1 is MDHEN and CDR2 SYDVKM. This CDR3 is 15 amino acids long. The V end lost 7 bases, the J end lost 8 bases, and 23 bases lay between the germline ends. In nucleotides, the CDR3 is TGTGCCAGCAACAAAGCCCCTTCGGGGGTATACGGCTACACCTTC. Translation: CASNKAPSGVYGYTF.

As concerns this clone: The sample contains more than one DNA sequence encoding this CDR3. The chain recombines TRBV29-1 with TRBJ1-1; a possible D gene is TRBD1 (5 bases). With 5 bases removed from V and 0 bases from J, the gap between germline ends came to 10 bases. The length of the CDR3 is 13 residues. Germline assignment: CDR1 SQVTM and CDR2 ANQGSEA. In DNA, the CDR3 is TGCAGCGTTCAGGGTCTGATGAACACTGAAGCTTTCTTT. As protein: CSVQGLMNTEAFF.

The chain uses TRBV4-1 and TRBJ2-1; 8 bases align to TRBD2. Trimming cost V 4 bases and J 8 bases; bases outside gene matches: 10. Per the germline V gene, CDR1 is MGHRA and CDR2 is YSYEKL. The CDR3 is 15 residues long. The CDR3 DNA reads TGCGCCAGCAGCCTAGCGGGGCGCGGAGGGGATGAGCAGTTCTTC. Residues: CASSLAGRGGDEQFF.

This clone was recorded only once. This chain uses TRBV19 with TRBJ1-1, with D perhaps TRBD1 (5 bases). V lost 6 bases and J lost 0, with 11 bases in between. In germline, CDR1 is LNHDA, CDR2 SQIVND (reference sequence). This CDR3 contains 14 residues. The CDR3 DNA reads as TGTGCCAGTAGCGGGGGACGGTTGAACACTGAAGCTTTCTTT. As protein: CASSGGRLNTEAFF. Together with reference TRBV19 and TRBJ1-1, the CDR3 gives the full variable domain: DGGITQSPKYLFRKEGQNVTLSCEQNLNHDAMYWYRQDPGQGLRLIYYSQIVNDFQKGDIAEGYSVSREKKESFPLTVTSAQKNPTAFYLCASSGGRLNTEAFFGQGTRLTVV.

This rearrangement joins TRBV28 to TRBJ1-2, with 9 bases identical to TRBD1. Trimming removed 6 bases from V and 8 bases from J; junction bases left unmatched: 4. The CDR3 consists of 12 residues. Germline CDR1 is MDHEN and CDR2 is SYDVKM. For the CDR3, the DNA is TGTGCCAGCAGGGGGACAGGGAACGGCTACACCTTC. It specifies CASRGTGNGYTF.

J is TRBJ1-2 and V is TRBV18; tentatively, D is TRBD1 (6 bases). Trimming left V 4 bases short and J 8 bases short, with 11 bases between. The CDR3 is 12 amino acids. Germline lookup yields CDR1 KGHSH and CDR2 LQKENI. The CDR3 reads CASSLRTAGYTF. The DNA for the CDR3 is TGTGCCAGCTCACTACGGACAGCGGGCTACACCTTC.

The chain couples TRBV28 to TRBJ1-2; 7 bases align to TRBD1. The length of the CDR3 is 14 residues. The junction had 9 bases not matched to a gene; V was cut back by 7 bases and J by 4 bases. In germline, CDR1 is MDHEN, CDR2 SYDVKM. The CDR3 is CASTVPGTAYGYTF. The CDR3 coding sequence is TGTGCCAGCACCGTCCCTGGGACAGCCTATGGCTACACCTTC.

The rearrangement uses TRBV2 and TRBJ1-2, with TRBD1 as a possible D gene (5 bases). The CDR3 totals 13 residues. Germline V lookup: CDR1 SNHLY, CDR2 FYNNEI. V lost 4 bases and J lost 0, with 6 bases in between. Written as DNA, the CDR3 is TGTGCCAGCAGTGGACAGACTAACTATGGCTACACCTTC. It is translated as CASSGQTNYGYTF.

V gene TRBV30 combines with J gene TRBJ2-1; 8 nucleotides align to TRBD2. In germline, CDR1 is GTSNPN, CDR2 SVGIG (reference sequence). Trimming at V came to 0 bases and at J to 3 bases, leaving 7 bases not matched to a gene. This CDR3 is built from 16 residues. The CDR3, as DNA: TGTGCCTGGAGTGTATCAGCGGGAGTACTCTACAATGAGCAGTTCTTC. Protein product: CAWSVSAGVLYNEQFF.

The V and J genes are TRBV12-3 or TRBV12-4 and TRBJ1-6; TRBD1 might be the D (6 bases). Trimming cost V 7 bases and J 9 bases, with 13 bases left between them. There are 13 residues in the CDR3. DNA of the CDR3: TGTGCCAGCAACCCGGGGGGCCCTTCACCCCTCCACTTT. Translation gives CASNPGGPSPLHF.

The J gene is TRBJ2-7, the V gene TRBV19; 7 nucleotides agree with TRBD1. Looked up from germline, CDR1 is LNHDA and CDR2 is SQIVND (reference sequence). The CDR3 is made up of 17 amino acids. The V segment lost 3 bases and the J segment 0 bases; nucleotides outside the gene matches: 11. The CDR3 DNA follows: TGTGCCAGTAGTATGGGCTGGGGACAGATAAGCTCCTACGAGCAGTACTTC. Its translation: CASSMGWGQISSYEQYF.

This clone was picked up one time. The chain couples TRBV5-5 to TRBJ2-3, with D maybe TRBD2 (5 bases). Per the germline V gene, CDR1 is SGHKS and CDR2 is YYEKEE (reference sequence). V shed 7 bases and J shed 3 bases, with 15 bases lying between them. The CDR3 has 14 residues. The CDR3 DNA reads TGTGCCAGCCACGGCGGGTATACAACAGATACGCAGTATTTT. Protein product: CASHGGYTTDTQYF.

V usage is TRBV27 and J usage is TRBJ1-4, with a possible D match to TRBD1 (5 bases). The CDR3 consists of 17 residues. Germline CDR1 reads MNHEY; CDR2 reads SMNVEV (reference sequence). The ends were cut back, 6 bases at V and 0 bases at J, with 17 bases in the middle. CDR3 amino acids: CASSDTSQGPTNEKLFF. CDR3 nucleotide sequence: TGTGCCAGCAGCGACACCTCTCAGGGTCCAACTAATGAAAAACTGTTTTTT.

The chain has TRBV7-9 and TRBJ1-1; 7 nucleotides match TRBD1. The CDR3 has 15 amino acids. Trimming at V came to 5 bases and at J to 0 bases, leaving 6 bases not matched to a gene. Per germline, CDR1 SEHNR and CDR2 FQNEAQ (reference sequence). The CDR3 DNA sequence: TGTGCCAGCAGCCCCCGGGACAGCCTGAACACTGAAGCTTTCTTT. It yields the protein CASSPRDSLNTEAFF.

The chain carries TRBV6-1 and TRBJ2-7; 8 bases line up with TRBD1. Per the germline V gene, CDR1 is MNHNS and CDR2 is SASEGT. CDR3 length: 18 residues. Trimming cost V 2 bases and J 0 bases; bases outside gene matches: 12. Here the CDR3 reads CASSEQARGRKSSYEQYF. In DNA form, the CDR3 reads TGTGCCAGCAGTGAACAGGCCAGGGGGCGAAAAAGCTCCTACGAGCAGTACTTC.

This chain links TRBV5-4 with TRBJ2-3; D is possibly TRBD2 (5 bases). The V and J ends lost 0 bases and 5 bases respectively, with 16 bases between them. CDR3 size: 16 residues. The V gene's germline CDR1 is SGHNT and CDR2 YYREEE (reference sequence). The CDR3 region is CASSLAGMPIGDTQYF. The CDR3 region has the DNA TGTGCCAGCAGCTTGGCCGGGATGCCAATTGGAGATACGCAGTATTTT.

The sample holds one count of this clone. The chain employs TRBV6-5 and TRBJ2-7; 8 bases are shared with TRBD1. The CDR3 runs to 14 residues. The germline V gene encodes CDR1 MNHEY and CDR2 SVGAGI. The ends lost 7 bases at V and 5 bases at J; junction bases unmatched: 10. The CDR3 DNA reads TGTGCCAGCACCAGGACAGGGCCAGTTCACGAGCAGTACTTC. Translation gives CASTRTGPVHEQYF.

The chain couples TRBV6-6 to TRBJ1-6; maybe TRBD1 (6 bases). Trimming stripped 5 bases from V and 4 bases from J, with 15 bases between. The CDR3 has 16 amino acids. Looked up from germline, CDR1 is MNHNY and CDR2 is SVGAGI (reference sequence). CDR3 nucleotides: TGTGCCAGCAGTCCCCAACCCACAGGGTATAATTCACCCCTCCACTTT. This translates into CASSPQPTGYNSPLHF.

V is TRBV11-2 and J is TRBJ2-7; 7 bases map to TRBD2. The junction had 8 bases not matched to a gene; V was cut back by 3 bases and J by 6 bases. The CDR3 runs to 14 residues. CDR1 and CDR2 (germline): SGHAT, FQNNGV. The CDR3 region has the DNA TGTGCCAGCAGCTTTCCGGGAGGTGTGGTCGAGCAGTACTTC. Protein: CASSFPGGVVEQYF.

The chain carries TRBV5-6 and TRBJ2-2; no firm D call. V shed 2 bases and J shed 8 bases, with 4 bases lying between them. Germline V CDR1 and CDR2: SGHDT, YYEEEE. The CDR3 consists of 11 residues. Here the CDR3 reads CASSFLGELFF. CDR3 DNA: TGTGCCAGCAGCTTTTTAGGGGAGCTGTTTTTT.

The J gene is TRBJ2-2, the V gene TRBV10-3; D unclear. Trimming pared 2 bases from V and 4 bases from J, leaving 14 bases between. CDR1 is ENHRY and CDR2 is SYGVKD in the germline V gene. The CDR3 runs to 16 residues. The CDR3 sequence: CAISELLARITGELFF. The CDR3 DNA reads as TGTGCCATCAGTGAGCTTCTGGCTAGAATCACCGGGGAGCTGTTTTTT.

This sequence joins TRBV20-1 and TRBJ1-2; D remains ambiguous. The CDR3 contains 11 residues. Trimming pared 2 bases from V and 5 bases from J, leaving 6 bases between. Germline lookup yields CDR1 DFQATT and CDR2 SNEGSKA (reference sequence). The CDR3 DNA reads as TGCAGTGCTAGAATCCAGTATGGCTACACCTTC. Its translation: CSARIQYGYTF.

The J gene is TRBJ1-1, the V gene TRBV6-5; maybe TRBD1 (5 bases). Germline V gene sequence: CDR1 MNHEY, CDR2 SVGAGI. Between the trimmed V and J ends, which lost 7 bases and 1 base, there was a span of 10 bases. The CDR3 is 13 residues long. The CDR3 loop reads CASTHDRNTEAFF. The CDR3 DNA sequence: TGTGCCAGCACCCACGACAGGAACACTGAAGCTTTCTTT.

CDR3 in amino acids: CASSQGQGYGYTF. CDR3 DNA sequence: TGTGCCAGCAGCCAAGGACAGGGCTATGGCTACACCTTC. V usage is TRBV7-8 and J usage is TRBJ1-2, with 8 bases identical to TRBD1. CDR1 and CDR2 from the germline V gene are SGHVS and FQNEAQ. This CDR3 is 13 amino acids long. With 5 bases clipped from V and 4 bases from J, the junction kept 3 bases outside the gene matches.